This TCR beta chain was found in a study of blood T cell repertoires in COVID-19. Study processing details: Reference gene primer amplification gave nucleated cell count estimates. The repertoire was sequenced with immunoSEQ multiplex PCR; TCRdb's copy has only in-frame clones and lacks some. V, J and clone size are taken as reported in that table, and D and trimming were inferred from the DNA itself. The sample yields some 240,000 clones, approximately 80% seen once. CDR1 SGHTS and CDR2 YDEGEE come from the germline V gene. This CDR3 is built from 18 residues. V shed 5 bases and J 3 bases; nucleotides not matched to a gene: 14.

The sequence derives from a human donor in a cohort sampled during active COVID-19. The rearrangement uses TRBV5-8 and TRBJ2-6, with 7 bases lining up with TRBD1. Sequenced: peripheral blood. The CDR3 sequence: CASRTARDSVGGANVLTF. CDR3 bases: TGTGCCAGCAGAACAGCCCGGGACAGTGTAGGTGGGGCCAACGTCCTGACTTTC.